Below are 7 T cell receptor beta chains sequenced from a single sample in a study of vaccination and CD4 T cells after COVID-19 (dated by TCRdb to 2022 to 2024). Their antigens are not known. What this sample's treatment or condition label stands for: approximately nine-day PBMC culture with coronavirus spike peptide pools or control peptides (ViraFEST assay). Library method: PCR. Instrument used: Illumina iSeq 100. TCR sequencing of DNA from cultured CD4+ T cells used the Oncomine TCR Beta short-read assay at the Johns Hopkins FTIC core. TCRdb ran its own pipeline on the public reads, namely fastp trimming at Q25 and MiXCR clone calling, and kept in-frame beta chains. Under each unique CDR3 protein, matching rows form one entry showing the most common genes and DNA. The sample table shows 7,500 to 10,000 distinct CDR3 sequences, and roughly 50% are seen once. The leading ten clones occupy under 25% of the sample.

Sequencing was done on a sample of CD4+ T cells from blood, cultured in vitro. The receptors stem from a human donor who had recovered from COVID-19.

This chain joins TRBV5-1 and TRBJ2-6, with a possible D match to TRBD1 (5 bases). The V and J ends lost 4 bases and 0 bases respectively, with 14 bases between them. Per the germline V gene, CDR1 is SGHRS and CDR2 is YFSETQ. The CDR3 consists of 17 residues. CDR3 residues: CASSRTGATSGANVLTF. In DNA, the CDR3 is TGCGCCAGCAGCAGAACAGGAGCTACCTCTGGGGCCAACGTCCTGACTTTC.

A few counts support this clonotype. The chain uses TRBV27 and TRBJ1-5, with D unclear. There are 11 residues in the CDR3. V was cut by 3 bases and J by 6 bases, with 3 bases left in between. CDR1 and CDR2 from the germline V gene are MNHEY and SMNVEV (reference sequence). The DNA of the CDR3 is TGTGCCAGCAGTTTGTTTCAGCCCCAGCATTTT. Its protein is CASSLFQPQHF.

This clonotype was picked up a small number of times. The chain joins TRBV12-3 or TRBV12-4 to TRBJ1-1; no firm D call. This CDR3 has 17 residues. The V gene lost 1 base and the J gene lost 3 bases, with 18 bases spanning the gap. CDR3 DNA: TGTGCCAGCAGTTTAGTCCCAGATATTGGTACGGACACTGAAGCTTTCTTT. This gives the protein CASSLVPDIGTDTEAFF.

The chain uses TRBV11-3 and TRBJ2-7; 8 nucleotides align to TRBD1. The germline V gene encodes CDR1 SGHNT and CDR2 YENEEA. The CDR3 is 15 amino acids. Trimming at V came to 6 bases and at J to 3 bases, leaving 10 bases not matched to a gene. CDR3 in amino acids: CASSLRTGQGYEQYF. The CDR3 DNA sequence: TGTGCCAGCAGTCTCCGAACTGGACAGGGCTACGAGCAGTACTTC. Based on the CDR3 plus reference TRBV11-3 and TRBJ2-7, the full variable domain is EAGVVQSPRYKIIEKKQPVAFWCNPISGHNTLYWYLQNLGQGPELLIRYENEEAVDDSQLPKDRFSAERLKGVDSTLKIQPAELGDSAVYLCASSLRTGQGYEQYFGPGTRLTVT.

The CDR3 loop is CASRWGTNTGELFF. For the CDR3, the DNA is TGTGCCAGCAGATGGGGGACCAACACCGGGGAGCTGTTTTTT. J is TRBJ2-2 and V is TRBV6-1; D may be TRBD1 or TRBD2 (5 bases each). This CDR3 is built from 14 residues. Germline CDR1 reads MNHNS; CDR2 reads SASEGT. Trimming removed 6 bases at V and 2 bases at J, with 10 bases between.

The chain combines TRBV6-5 with TRBJ2-3; D is unclear. From germline, CDR1 is MNHEY and CDR2 SVGAGI. The V and J ends lost 4 bases and 2 bases respectively, with 16 bases between them. This CDR3 has 16 residues. The CDR3 loop is CASSSFRSVVTDTQYF. DNA for the CDR3: TGTGCCAGCAGTTCCTTCAGATCCGTGGTCACAGATACGCAGTATTTT.

The gene calls are TRBV5-1 and TRBJ2-3; D ambiguous. This CDR3 has 13 amino acids. V dropped 0 bases and J dropped 6 bases, with 8 bases sitting between them. Germline assignment: CDR1 SGHRS and CDR2 YFSETQ. For the CDR3, the DNA is TGCGCCAGCAGCTTGGACTCCACGGATACGCAGTATTTT. This encodes CASSLDSTDTQYF.